Following are 14 T cell receptor beta chains from one sample sequenced in a study of T cell changes during pregnancy in multiple sclerosis. Sequencing was performed with immunoSEQ multiplex PCR; in TCRdb, only in-frame clones are kept and a portion is missing. The sample contains some 20,000 clones, roughly 89% of which appear only once. The sample here was CD4+ T cells from peripheral blood mononuclear cells, taken in the third trimester of pregnancy. The origin of the receptors is a female donor in good health, enrolled as a control in a pregnancy study.

The chain links TRBV19 to TRBJ1-1; D might be TRBD1 (6 bases). CDR1 LNHDA and CDR2 SQIVND come from the germline V gene (reference sequence). This CDR3 comprises 12 residues. V was cut by 3 bases and J by 10 bases, with 12 bases left in between. The CDR3 protein is CASSIGGAGAFF. CDR3 nucleotides: TGTGCCAGTAGTATTGGGGGGGCTGGAGCTTTCTTT.

The rearrangement joins TRBV28 to TRBJ2-2; 7 nucleotides align to TRBD2. Germline loops: CDR1 MDHEN, CDR2 SYDVKM. J lost 0 bases, V lost 10 bases, and 5 bases had no gene match. The CDR3 totals 14 residues. CDR3 amino acids: CANRDYSNTGELFF. The CDR3, as DNA: TGTGCCAATCGGGACTACTCGAACACCGGGGAGCTGTTTTTT.

This clone appeared a few times. V and J are TRBV27 and TRBJ2-3, with 7 bases lining up with TRBD2. CDR1 MNHEY and CDR2 SMNVEV come from the germline V gene (reference sequence). The CDR3 contains 14 residues. J gave up 4 bases and V 2 bases, and 3 bases lay outside the gene matches. CDR3 residues: CASSLRLASDTQYF. The CDR3 DNA is TGTGCCAGCAGTTTAAGACTAGCATCAGATACGCAGTATTTT.

The rearrangement links TRBV6-1 to TRBJ1-6; 9 positions match TRBD1. V lost 1 base, J lost 9 bases, and 7 bases stayed unmatched. This CDR3 comprises 16 residues. The germline V gene encodes CDR1 MNHNS and CDR2 SASEGT. CDR3 sequence reads: CASSEEWDREGSPLHF. The CDR3 region has the DNA TGTGCCAGCAGTGAAGAATGGGACAGGGAAGGTTCACCCCTCCACTTT.

The V gene is TRBV5-1, the J gene TRBJ2-6; 9 bases match TRBD2. V shed 4 bases and J 0 bases; nucleotides not matched to a gene: 17. CDR1 SGHRS and CDR2 YFSETQ come from the germline V gene. CDR3 length equals 21 residues. The CDR3 coding sequence is TGCGCCAGCAGCCCCGCTCGGGCTAGCGGGGTGGTTCTCTCTGGGGCCAACGTCCTGACTTTC. Protein product: CASSPARASGVVLSGANVLTF. Variable domain in full (rest from reference TRBV5-1 and TRBJ2-6): KAGVTQTPRYLIKTRGQQVTLSCSPISGHRSVSWYQQTPGQGLQFLFEYFSETQRNKGNFPGRFSGRQFSNSRSEMNVSTLELGDSALYLCASSPARASGVVLSGANVLTFGAGSRLTVL.

V gene TRBV27 combines with J gene TRBJ2-7; 11 nucleotides agree with TRBD1. From germline, CDR1 is MNHEY and CDR2 SMNVEV (reference sequence). The trim removed 4 bases at V and 6 bases at J, leaving 17 bases unmatched. This CDR3 has 18 amino acids. The CDR3 spells CASSSPILGQGAQGEQYF. The CDR3 DNA reads TGTGCCAGCAGTTCCCCAATACTCGGACAGGGGGCGCAGGGCGAGCAGTACTTC.

The sample holds one count of this clone. The rearrangement joins TRBV5-6 to TRBJ1-4; D might be TRBD1 (6 bases). The CDR3 length is 14 residues. Trimming left V 4 bases short and J 4 bases short, with 11 bases between. Germline V gene data show CDR1 as SGHDT and CDR2 as YYEEEE. This CDR3 reads CASSPGTINEKLFF. CDR3 nucleotides: TGTGCCAGCAGCCCCGGGACAATTAATGAAAAACTGTTTTTT.

This chain uses TRBV18 with TRBJ2-1; 12 bases line up with TRBD2. In germline, CDR1 is KGHSH, CDR2 LQKENI. Germline trimming cut 3 bases from V and 0 bases from J; bases unmatched to any gene: 3. The CDR3 extends over 17 amino acids. The DNA of the CDR3 is TGTGCCAGCTCACCTCTAGCGGGAGGGTCCTCCTACAATGAGCAGTTCTTC. It encodes CASSPLAGGSSYNEQFF.

The chain employs TRBV18 and TRBJ2-7, with TRBD2 matching 8 bases. The length of the CDR3 is 16 residues. The V segment lost 1 base and the J segment 6 bases; nucleotides outside the gene matches: 11. The germline V gene encodes CDR1 KGHSH and CDR2 LQKENI. CDR3 loop: CASSPRGDTGRAEQYF. The CDR3 bases are TGTGCCAGCTCACCACGGGGGGACACCGGGAGGGCCGAGCAGTACTTC.

This clone was detected only once. The chain links TRBV11-2 to TRBJ2-5, with TRBD2 matching over 10 bases. Germline CDR1 and CDR2: SGHAT and FQNNGV. V trimming: 5 bases; J trimming: 3 bases; junction bases outside the gene matches: 12. The CDR3 has 17 residues. The CDR3 reads CASSLRTSGKREETQYF. The CDR3 DNA follows: TGTGCCAGCAGCCTCCGGACTAGCGGCAAACGGGAAGAGACCCAGTACTTC.

V gene TRBV4-2 combines with J gene TRBJ2-3; TRBD2 aligns across 11 bases. The CDR3 loop spans 16 amino acids. CDR1 is LGHNA and CDR2 is YNFKEQ in the germline V gene. Trimming at V came to 0 bases and at J to 1 base, leaving 0 bases not matched to a gene. The CDR3 DNA sequence: TGTGCCAGCAGCCAAGAACTAGCGGGGGGCACAGATACGCAGTATTTT. This encodes CASSQELAGGTDTQYF.

This chain connects TRBV6-1 to TRBJ1-1, with TRBD1 matching over 9 bases. V lost 10 bases to trimming and J lost 2 bases; unmatched junction nucleotides: 11. Germline V gives CDR1 MNHNS, CDR2 SASEGT. The CDR3 is 15 residues long. CDR3 sequence: CATSILGQGNTEAFF. CDR3 nucleotides: TGTGCCACCTCCATTTTGGGACAGGGAAACACTGAAGCTTTCTTT.

The V call is TRBV4-2, the J call TRBJ2-7; D uncertain. V was pared by 0 bases and J by 2 bases, with 11 bases between. Germline loops: CDR1 LGHNA, CDR2 YNFKEQ. The CDR3 runs 15 residues. CDR3 amino acids: CASSQEVTEAYEQYF. As DNA, the CDR3 is TGTGCCAGCAGCCAAGAGGTAACAGAAGCCTACGAGCAGTACTTC.

This sequence joins TRBV11-3 and TRBJ2-2, with 8 positions matching TRBD2. The V and J ends lost 5 bases and 3 bases, in that order; junction bases with no gene match: 2. The CDR3 runs to 14 residues. Germline V gene lookup returns CDR1 SGHNT and CDR2 YENEEA. The CDR3 DNA reads as TGTGCCAGCAGCGGAGCGGGGGACACCGGGGAGCTGTTTTTT. As protein: CASSGAGDTGELFF.